The entry that follows covers one T cell receptor (beta chain) sequence. Its antigen is unknown. The source of the sample is a study of cytomegalovirus exposure and HLA in healthy donors. The study, taken as a whole, reports: A later analysis showed TCR association rates differing by HLA locus, peaking at DRB1 and lowest at HLA-C. HLA alleles were associated with some 16,000 TCR beta sequences in a later analysis at 0.05 false discovery rate. In a later analysis, most CMV-associated TCR beta chains appeared HLA-restricted.

The V segment lost 4 bases and the J segment 5 bases; nucleotides outside the gene matches: 11. Germline V gene sequence: CDR1 SGHRS, CDR2 YFSETQ. The CDR3 has 16 amino acids. The PCR was carried out with 60 Vbeta primers and 13 Jbeta primers. This table comes from immunoSEQ multiplex PCR, and its TCRdb copy is limited to in-frame clones, with some not included. Among about 150,000 clones listed, 70% to 90% were seen once. The chain uses TRBV5-1 and TRBJ2-3, with 9 bases fitting TRBD1. Specimen: PBMCs. The receptor's source is a middle-aged woman in good health and CMV-seropositive. CDR3 residues: CASSQRSQGAGDTQYF. In DNA, the CDR3 is TGCGCCAGCAGCCAACGATCACAGGGGGCCGGAGATACGCAGTATTTT.